The T cell receptor (beta chain) under discussion was sequenced for a study of T cells in localized non-small cell lung cancer. General study points: Higher adjacent-lung clonality was associated with shorter survival. Clonality of T cells reached its maximum in uninvolved adjacent lung, surpassing tumor. In adjacent lung appeared a median around 57 of the top 100 tumor clones.

Generated by immunoSEQ multiplex PCR, the TCRdb table keeps only in-frame clones and is missing some. The sample lists roughly 1,400 clones, 26% occurring once. The germline V gene encodes CDR1 MNHGY and CDR2 SAAAGT. This CDR3 contains 14 residues. V lost 5 bases, J lost 0 bases, and 10 bases lay in between. Remarks on this clone: Its specificity is not known.

Material: lung tumor tissue, obtained before any cancer treatment. The rearrangement uses TRBV6-8 and TRBJ1-1; D is undetermined. The receptor comes from a woman between 35 and 70 years old with stage II lung adenocarcinoma. Here the CDR3 reads CASSPLTVNTEAFF. CDR3 nucleotide sequence: TGTGCCAGCAGTCCCCTGACGGTGAACACTGAAGCTTTCTTT.